The sequence of this T cell receptor (beta chain) was determined in a study of T cell responses to AZD1222 COVID-19 vaccine. TCRdb's table, derived via immunoSEQ multiplex PCR, lists solely in-frame clones and lacks some. The sample contains about 130,000 clones, roughly 90% of which appear only once. In germline, CDR1 is MNHEY, CDR2 SVGAGI. CDR3 length: 15 amino acids. Trimming removed 4 bases at V and 2 bases at J, with 15 bases between. The J gene is TRBJ2-7, the V gene TRBV6-5; D possibly corresponds to TRBD1 (6 bases). The source material was peripheral blood, sampled on day 0 of AZD1222 vaccination. This clonotype was sampled from an adult in good health. CDR3 sequence reads: CASSSARDTPYEQYF. CDR3 in DNA: TGTGCCAGCAGTTCGGCCCGGGACACACCCTACGAGCAGTACTTC.